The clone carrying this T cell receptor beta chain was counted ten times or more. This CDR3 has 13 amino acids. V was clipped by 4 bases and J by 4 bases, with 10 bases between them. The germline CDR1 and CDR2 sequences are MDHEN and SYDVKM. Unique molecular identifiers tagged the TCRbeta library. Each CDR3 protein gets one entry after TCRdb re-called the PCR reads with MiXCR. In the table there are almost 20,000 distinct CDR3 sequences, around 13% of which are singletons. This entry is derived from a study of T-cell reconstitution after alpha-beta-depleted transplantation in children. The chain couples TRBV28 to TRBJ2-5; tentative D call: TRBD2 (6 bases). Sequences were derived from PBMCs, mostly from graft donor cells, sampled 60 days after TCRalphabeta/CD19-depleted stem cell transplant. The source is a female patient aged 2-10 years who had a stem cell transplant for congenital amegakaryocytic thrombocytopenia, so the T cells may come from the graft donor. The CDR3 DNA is TGTGCCAGCAGTTGGGGGACTGGAGAGACCCAGTACTTC. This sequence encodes CASSWGTGETQYF.